Given below is one T cell receptor beta chain in context. Its antigen is not identified. The data were taken from a study of T cell responses to AZD1222 COVID-19 vaccine. Findings and caveats of the study: White British donors predominated, females outnumbered males, and clonal diversity was possibly underestimated. Without day 14 samples, only post-peak T cell repertoires were studied.

Per the germline V gene, CDR1 is SGHNT and CDR2 is YENEEA. There are 16 residues in the CDR3. The trim removed 5 bases at V and 2 bases at J, leaving 5 bases unmatched. TCRdb keeps only in-frame clones here, not all; method: immunoSEQ multiplex PCR. The table has about 99,000 clones, around nine tenths seen once. The sample here was peripheral blood, taken on day 0 of AZD1222 vaccination. The rearrangement links TRBV11-3 to TRBJ1-5; 11 bases are shared with TRBD1. The TCR originated in an adult in good health. Here the CDR3 DNA reads TGTGCCAGCAGCATAGGACAGGGGGCTGGCAATCAGCCCCAGCATTTT. It specifies CASSIGQGAGNQPQHF.